This T cell receptor (beta chain) was observed in a study of blood T cell repertoires in COVID-19. Across the study: The United States, Italy and Spain were the sources of the acute and convalescent COVID-19 samples. T cells, B-cell-depleted T cells, or PBMCs supplied cDNA or gDNA.

In the original workflow: Amplified reference gene primers provided the basis for estimating nucleated cell counts. The repertoire was sequenced with immunoSEQ multiplex PCR; TCRdb's copy has only in-frame clones and lacks some. The DNA was the basis for D and trimming; V, J and clone size are from that table. The sample comprises about 150,000 clones, around four fifths of which are singletons, and about 3% rests with the top ten. The trim removed 1 base at V and 10 bases at J, leaving 7 bases unmatched. The CDR3 consists of 17 residues. CDR1 and CDR2 from the germline V gene are KGHDR and SFDVKD. The sample taken for sequencing was peripheral blood. The sequence was collected from a woman aged 35 to 49 with active or convalescent COVID-19. The chain couples TRBV24-1 to TRBJ2-1; 15 nucleotides match TRBD2. The CDR3 sequence is CATSDLWTSGGAAEQFF. CDR3 DNA sequence: TGTGCCACCAGTGATTTATGGACTAGCGGGGGGGCCGCGGAGCAGTTCTTC.